This TCR beta chain was captured by sequencing in a study of blood T cells in healthy people across ages. Together with a sample-barcoded 5' primer, a J-beta primer mix was included in a second PCR lasting 7 to 11 cycles. MiXCR, applied by TCRdb to the 5' RACE reads, yields one record per CDR3 protein. This table holds about 780,000 distinct CDR3 sequences, more than 25% found once. This clonotype has more than one count but fewer than ten. Its target is unknown. Regarding the study as a whole: Researchers said unsorted PBMCs prevented a conclusive naive versus antigen-experienced comparison.

These data were also reused for a study on T cells of mothers and their children. That work contributes: Unrelated mother-child pairs always had slightly, but never significantly, lower normalized overlap than related pairs.

This TCR was sampled from a boy between 10 and 17 years old in good health. Sequenced material: blood.

The CDR3 loop is CASSRTGRQFF. The CDR3 DNA follows: TGTGCCAGCAGCCGTACAGGAAGGCAGTTCTTC. V gene TRBV28 combines with J gene TRBJ2-1; D perhaps matches TRBD1 (5 bases). CDR3 length equals 11 residues. Germline CDR1 is MDHEN and CDR2 is SYDVKM. V was clipped by 6 bases and J by 12 bases, with 12 bases between them.